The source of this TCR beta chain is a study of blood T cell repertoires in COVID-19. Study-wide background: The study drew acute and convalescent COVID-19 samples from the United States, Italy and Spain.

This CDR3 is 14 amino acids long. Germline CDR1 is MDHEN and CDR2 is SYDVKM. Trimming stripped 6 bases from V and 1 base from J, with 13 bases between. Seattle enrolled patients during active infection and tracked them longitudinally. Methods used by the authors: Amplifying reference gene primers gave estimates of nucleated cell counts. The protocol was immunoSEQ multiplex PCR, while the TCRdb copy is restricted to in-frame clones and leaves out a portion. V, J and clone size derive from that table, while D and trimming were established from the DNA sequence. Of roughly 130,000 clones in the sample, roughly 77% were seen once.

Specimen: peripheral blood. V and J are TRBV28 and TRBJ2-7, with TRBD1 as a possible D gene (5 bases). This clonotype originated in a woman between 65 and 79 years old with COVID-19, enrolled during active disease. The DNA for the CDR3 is TGTGCCAGCAGGCGTTCTTCAGGGTCCTACGAGCAGTACTTC. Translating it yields CASRRSSGSYEQYF. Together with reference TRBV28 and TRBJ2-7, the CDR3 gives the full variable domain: DVKVTQSSRYLVKRTGEKVFLECVQDMDHENMFWYRQDPGLGLRLIYFSYDVKMKEKGDIPEGYSVSREKKERFSLILESASTNQTSMYLCASRRSSGSYEQYFGPGTRLTVT.